A selection of T cell receptor beta chains follows, all from one sample in a study of breast tumors, draining lymph nodes, adjacent tissues. TCRdb redid the calling of the multiplex PCR reads with MiXCR, one entry per CDR3 protein. The table includes over 130,000 distinct CDR3 sequences, around a third detected once. The sequenced sample was axillary lymph node tissue. These receptors were taken from a female donor with breast cancer. Some clones in this sample may be carry-over from other donors' samples. The CDR3 runs from the conserved cysteine through the conserved F or W. D genes are given only for firm matches. Clone size is shown for a subset of rows, as once, few, many or a class of expanded clone.

clone size,V gene,D gene,J gene,CDR3 protein,CDR3 DNA
NA,TRBV2,TRBD1,TRBJ1-2,CASNSRGTVNGYTF,TGTGCCAGCAACTCACGCGGGACAGTCAATGGCTACACCTTC
many,TRBV6-5,TRBD1,TRBJ1-3,CASSSLRDRGGGNTIYF,TGTGCCAGCAGTTCCCTCCGGGACAGGGGTGGTGGAAACACCATATATTTT
many,TRBV5-1,TRBD2,TRBJ2-5,CASSFRGMLASGGLQETQYF,TGCGCCAGCAGTTTTCGGGGGATGCTGGCTAGCGGAGGTTTACAAGAGACCCAGTACTTC
many,TRBV11-2,NA,TRBJ1-3,CASSPFEGFGNTIYF,TGTGCCAGCAGCCCCTTTGAGGGGTTCGGAAACACCATATATTTT
many,TRBV6-1,TRBD1,TRBJ1-5,CASRTGYWQPQHF,TGTGCCAGCAGGACAGGGTATTGGCAGCCCCAGCATTTT
many,TRBV9,NA,TRBJ2-5,CASSPQGGWGETQYF,TGTGCCAGCAGCCCCCAGGGGGGGTGGGGAGAGACCCAGTACTTC
many,TRBV13,NA,TRBJ2-2,CASSLEGGGTGELFF,TGTGCCAGCAGCTTGGAGGGAGGGGGCACCGGGGAGCTGTTTTTT
many,TRBV6-1,NA,TRBJ2-1,CASKPEAGLDEQFF,TGTGCCAGCAAACCCGAGGCAGGGTTGGATGAGCAGTTCTTC
NA,TRBV20-1,TRBD2,TRBJ2-5,CSARTSRETPYF,TGCAGTGCTAGGACTAGCCGGGAGACTCCGTACTTC
NA,TRBV6-1,NA,TRBJ2-5,CASRLTQYF,TGTGCCAGCAGGCTGACCCAGTACTTC
NA,TRBV6-6,NA,TRBJ1-5,CASIQHSYSNQPQHF,TGTGCCAGCATACAACACAGCTATAGCAATCAGCCCCAGCATTTT
many,TRBV19,TRBD2,TRBJ2-2,CASAGGGGNTGELFF,TGTGCCAGTGCAGGTGGGGGGGGGAACACCGGGGAGCTGTTTTTT
many,TRBV11-2,NA,TRBJ2-1,CASRGADNEQFF,TGTGCCAGCCGGGGGGCCGACAATGAGCAGTTCTTC
NA,TRBV12-3/TRBV12-4,TRBD2,TRBJ2-1,CASGPGGYNEQFF,TGTGCCAGCGGCCCCGGGGGGTACAATGAGCAGTTCTTC
NA,TRBV7-2,TRBD2,TRBJ2-7,CASSLLLGVAGGLNYEQYF,TGTGCCAGCAGCTTATTATTAGGTGTAGCGGGGGGCCTGAACTACGAGCAGTACTTC
many,TRBV12-3/TRBV12-4,NA,TRBJ1-5,CASSSVGRGMGQPQHF,TGTGCCAGCAGTTCCGTCGGGAGAGGTATGGGTCAGCCCCAGCATTTT
NA,TRBV18,NA,TRBJ1-1,CASSPYRPEAFF,TGTGCCAGCTCACCATATAGACCTGAAGCTTTCTTT
many,TRBV27,NA,TRBJ2-3,CASSSDYTQYF,TGTGCCAGCAGTTCCGATTATACGCAGTATTTT
many,TRBV10-2,TRBD1,TRBJ1-5,CASNQGAGQPQHF,TGCGCCAGCAACCAGGGGGCAGGGCAGCCCCAGCATTTT
many,TRBV6-5,TRBD1,TRBJ1-2,CASSRDRAPFNYGYTF,TGTGCCAGCAGTCGCGACAGGGCCCCTTTTAACTATGGCTACACCTTC
NA,TRBV10-3,NA,TRBJ1-4,CAISEPRIRDSNNEKLFF,TGTGCCATCAGTGAGCCACGAATTAGGGATTCCAACAATGAAAAACTGTTTTTT
many,TRBV20-1,NA,TRBJ2-3,CSASRLVNTDTQYF,TGCAGTGCTAGCCGACTCGTTAACACAGATACGCAGTATTTT
many,TRBV12-3/TRBV12-4,TRBD2,TRBJ2-1,CASREAGGPYNEQFF,TGTGCCAGCAGAGAAGCGGGGGGTCCTTACAATGAGCAGTTCTTC
NA,TRBV7-6,TRBD1,TRBJ1-3,CASSLGPGQGYGYTIYF,TGTGCCAGCAGCCTTGGCCCGGGACAGGGCTATGGCTACACCATATATTTT
many,TRBV9,NA,TRBJ1-4,CASSVGHRANSRTNEKLFF,TGTGCCAGCAGCGTAGGGCACAGGGCAAATTCGAGAACTAATGAAAAACTGTTTTTT
many,TRBV3-1,TRBD1,TRBJ1-5,CASSPTTGAQPQHF,TGTGCCAGCAGCCCGACGACAGGGGCTCAGCCCCAGCATTTT
few,TRBV11-2,NA,TRBJ1-1,CASSPAFTGPYTEAFF,TGTGCCAGCAGCCCCGCTTTTACGGGACCTTACACTGAAGCTTTCTTT
NA,TRBV29-1,NA,TRBJ2-1,CSLGGGTSYNEQFF,TGCAGCTTGGGAGGCGGAACCTCCTACAATGAGCAGTTCTTC
many,TRBV9,NA,TRBJ2-3,CASKGGTTDTQYF,TGTGCCAGCAAGGGCGGAACCACAGATACGCAGTATTTT
NA,TRBV7-9,NA,TRBJ1-6,CASSSAPNSPHHF,TGTGCCAGCAGCTCAGCCCCCAATTCACCCCACCACTTT
many,TRBV6-1,TRBD2,TRBJ2-5,CASSYGLEETQYF,TGTGCCAGCAGTTACGGACTAGAAGAGACCCAGTACTTC
many,TRBV7-3,TRBD1,TRBJ1-6,CASSESGTGVSPLHF,TGTGCCAGCAGCGAGTCCGGGACAGGGGTCTCACCCCTCCACTTT
NA,TRBV7-9,NA,TRBJ1-1,CASSIREAEAFF,TGTGCCAGCAGTATCAGGGAAGCTGAAGCTTTCTTT
NA,TRBV10-2,NA,TRBJ1-5,CASSESNSVQPQHF,TGCGCCAGCAGTGAGTCGAACTCGGTCCAGCCCCAGCATTTT
many,TRBV7-2,TRBD2,TRBJ2-3,CASSPSGGTSTDTQYF,TGTGCCAGCAGCCCTAGCGGGGGGACTAGCACAGATACGCAGTATTTT
many,TRBV24-1,TRBD2,TRBJ2-3,CATSDPSGGALYTQYF,TGTGCCACCAGTGATCCCAGCGGGGGGGCCTTATATACGCAGTATTTT
many,TRBV29-1,NA,TRBJ2-3,CSVDERGTDTQYF,TGCAGCGTTGATGAGAGGGGCACAGATACGCAGTATTTT
NA,TRBV27,NA,TRBJ2-2,CASSTDRLNTGELFF,TGTGCCAGCAGCACCGACAGGCTTAACACCGGGGAGCTGTTTTTT
NA,TRBV15,NA,TRBJ1-5,CATSRDLGRTNQPQHF,TGTGCCACCAGCAGAGATCTGGGTCGAACAAACCAGCCCCAGCATTTT
NA,TRBV5-1,NA,TRBJ2-7,CASSQDRAVKEQYF,TGCGCCAGCAGCCAAGATAGAGCAGTTAAAGAGCAGTACTTC
many,TRBV5-1,NA,TRBJ2-5,CASSLVGGQDTQYF,TGCGCCAGCAGCTTGGTTGGTGGGCAAGACACCCAGTACTTC
many,TRBV20-1,NA,TRBJ1-2,CSARDPTVYGYTF,TGCAGTGCTAGAGATCCGACAGTCTATGGCTACACCTTC
many,TRBV2,NA,TRBJ2-5,CASSSNGETQYF,TGTGCCAGCAGTTCTAACGGGGAGACCCAGTACTTC
many,TRBV11-2,NA,TRBJ1-2,CASSLERVANYGYTF,TGTGCCAGCAGCTTAGAGAGGGTAGCTAACTATGGCTACACCTTC
NA,TRBV6-4,NA,TRBJ2-2,CASSVSGELFF,TGTGCCAGCAGCGTCAGCGGGGAGCTGTTTTTT
NA,TRBV20-1,NA,TRBJ2-5,CSARETPPEETQYF,TGCAGTGCTAGAGAAACCCCCCCCGAAGAGACCCAGTACTTC
many,TRBV6-6,NA,TRBJ2-6,CASMPSGANVLTF,TGTGCCAGCATGCCGAGTGGGGCCAACGTCCTGACTTTC
NA,TRBV20-1,TRBD1,TRBJ2-7,CSAKDRDEQYF,TGCAGTGCTAAGGACAGGGATGAGCAGTACTTC
NA,TRBV6-2/TRBV6-3,TRBD2,TRBJ2-5,CASSPPGGGETQYF,TGTGCCAGCAGTCCCCCGGGGGGTGGGGAGACCCAGTACTTC
many,TRBV13,TRBD1,TRBJ2-2,CASSLPGQGADGELFF,TGTGCCAGCAGCTTACCGGGACAGGGGGCCGACGGGGAGCTGTTTTTT
NA,TRBV15,NA,TRBJ1-3,CATNPGRSSGNTIYF,TGTGCCACTAATCCGGGTAGAAGCTCTGGAAACACCATATATTTT
many,TRBV5-1,TRBD1,TRBJ1-2,CASSLDRGSYGYTF,TGCGCCAGCAGCTTGGACAGGGGCTCGTATGGCTACACCTTC
NA,TRBV2,NA,TRBJ2-2,CASSGGPPGLFF,TGTGCCAGCAGTGGGGGTCCTCCGGGGCTGTTTTTT
NA,TRBV11-2,TRBD2,TRBJ2-2,CASSSPGLATTGALLF,TGTGCCAGCAGTTCACCGGGACTAGCGACTACCGGGGCGCTGCTTTTT
many,TRBV5-5,TRBD2,TRBJ2-5,CASSLTGLAGGQGVQYF,TGTGCCAGCAGCTTGACGGGACTAGCGGGGGGGCAGGGTGTCCAGTACTTC